These 4 T cell receptor beta chains originate from one sample sequenced in a study of control samples from healthy donors and cancer patients. Generated by immunoSEQ multiplex PCR, the TCRdb table keeps only in-frame clones and is missing some. This sample has about 73,000 clones, with 94% found just once. Sequencing used blood. Receptors were obtained from a woman aged 40 to 50 in good health.

This rearrangement joins TRBV27 to TRBJ1-6; D gene ambiguous. Per the germline V gene, CDR1 is MNHEY and CDR2 is SMNVEV (reference sequence). Trimming pared 2 bases from V and 7 bases from J, leaving 12 bases between. This CDR3 has 15 amino acids. CDR3 bases: TGTGCCAGCAGTTTAAGGCGGGTCGAAAATTCACCCCTCCACTTT. Translated, it gives CASSLRRVENSPLHF.

The chain has TRBV6-6 and TRBJ1-5; D is unclear. V lost 6 bases and J lost 0, with 6 bases in between. The V gene's germline CDR1 is MNHNY and CDR2 SVGAGI (reference sequence). This CDR3 has 13 amino acids. CDR3 protein: CASSPYSNQPQHF. The CDR3 region has the DNA TGTGCCAGCAGCCCGTATAGCAATCAGCCCCAGCATTTT.

The chain links TRBV7-6 to TRBJ2-5; 11 positions match TRBD2. Trimming took 3 bases from V and 2 from J; bases not matched to a gene: 2. The CDR3 spans 15 residues. CDR1 is SGHVS and CDR2 is FNYEAQ in the germline V gene. The CDR3 coding sequence is TGTGCCAGCAGCTTGGCTAGCGGGGGGCAAGAGACCCAGTACTTC. Its protein product is CASSLASGGQETQYF.

The chain links TRBV12-3 or TRBV12-4 to TRBJ1-3; D unclear. CDR3 length: 12 amino acids. The V end lost 5 bases, the J end lost 4 bases, and 6 bases lay between the germline ends. In DNA, the CDR3 is TGTGCCAGCAGTGAGCGGGGAAACACCATATATTTT. Its protein is CASSERGNTIYF.